This TCR beta chain derives from a study of regulatory T cells in long-lasting Graves disease. A word on this clonotype: The antigen is unknown.

Researchers made TCR beta libraries by using iRepertoire HTBI primers and running Arm-PCR on CDR3 regions. One entry per CDR3 protein, called by TCRdb with MiXCR from the multiplex PCR reads. The data contain 400,000 to 550,000 distinct CDR3 sequences, roughly 15% of them seen just once; the ten biggest clones take up about 10%. Time point: newly diagnosed GD, antithyroid drugs for less than 3 months. After RNA was extracted from PBMCs, the TCR library was made from it. Germline V gene lookup returns CDR1 DFQATT and CDR2 SNEGSKA (reference sequence). This CDR3 has 10 amino acids. The germline V and J ends were trimmed by 5 bases and 2 bases, with 3 bases remaining between them. Study observations and caveats: The number of shared public clonotypes was higher in persistent patients (roughly 2,800) than new patients (966).

Another study also made use of these data, one on T cells in Graves' hyperthyroidism and ophthalmopathy.

The TCR originated in a woman aged 30 to 39 with Graves disease. The material sequenced was peripheral blood mononuclear cells (PBMCs), taken at new diagnosis, from a patient treated with antithyroid drugs. The rearrangement joins TRBV20-1 to TRBJ1-1; D not resolved. CDR3 sequence (DNA): TGCAGTGCTGTCAACACTGAAGCTTTCTTT. It is translated as CSAVNTEAFF.